This TCR beta chain derives from a study of shared clonotypes between healthy human individuals. Looking at the study overall: Samples came from a couple of female and a few male donors aged 18 to 49. Every donor yielded three CD4 naive, three CD4 memory, two CD8 naive and one CD8 memory plate.

The assay ran at deep level. Generated by immunoSEQ multiplex PCR, the TCRdb table keeps only in-frame clones and is missing some. The sample gives fewer than 850,000 clones, roughly 88% of which show up once; around a third is in the top ten. From germline, CDR1 is MDHEN and CDR2 SYDVKM. Deletions cut 3 bases from V and 9 bases from J, with 15 bases between. The CDR3 loop spans 14 amino acids. The sample was memory CD8+ T cells from PBMCs. The subset was: CD45RO+ cells pooled with CCR7-negative TemRA cells. The receptor was derived from a man aged 18 to 29 in good health. Some clones in this sample may be carry-over from other donors' samples. The chain employs TRBV28 and TRBJ2-1; D remains unclear. The CDR3, as DNA: TGTGCCAGCAGTTTTTCGGCTGCCGCCGGTGAGCAGTTCTTC. Its translation is CASSFSAAAGEQFF. Full variable domain (missing parts from reference TRBV28 and TRBJ2-1): DVKVTQSSRYLVKRTGEKVFLECVQDMDHENMFWYRQDPGLGLRLIYFSYDVKMKEKGDIPEGYSVSREKKERFSLILESASTNQTSMYLCASSFSAAAGEQFFGPGTRLTVL.